The entry that follows covers one T cell receptor (beta chain) sequence. This specimen comes from a study of T cell changes during pregnancy in multiple sclerosis. Assay used: immunoSEQ multiplex PCR; TCRdb lists only in-frame clones, some missing. Of about 110,000 clones in the sample, 85% to 95% were seen once. Germline V gives CDR1 SGHDT, CDR2 YYEEEE. CDR3 size: 12 residues. V dropped 3 bases and J dropped 3 bases, with 7 bases sitting between them. The sample here was peripheral blood, taken after pregnancy. V usage is TRBV5-6 and J usage is TRBJ2-7, with a weak D call TRBD2 (5 bases). The sequence derives from a female donor with multiple sclerosis, enrolled in a pregnancy study. The CDR3 loop reads CASSSGFYEQYF. CDR3 coding DNA: TGTGCCAGCAGCTCGGGGTTCTACGAGCAGTACTTC.